Sequencing of this TCR beta chain was carried out in a study of T cells in Graves' hyperthyroidism and ophthalmopathy. The investigators amplified TCR beta CDR3 regions from RNA transcripts. During a first-round RT-PCR of the TCR CDR3, the HTBI primer set was used. TCRdb redid the calling of the multiplex PCR reads with MiXCR, one entry per CDR3 protein. Here the sample spans under 450,000 distinct CDR3 sequences, about a sixth being singletons. This receptor was identified in a young woman with Graves' hyperthyroidism. Sample: blood.

The CDR3 region is CASSPLTGLRDEKLFF. CDR3 DNA sequence: TGCGCCAGCAGCCCCCTGACAGGCCTGCGAGATGAAAAACTGTTTTTT. This chain connects TRBV4-1 to TRBJ1-4; D is perhaps TRBD1 (6 bases). This CDR3 spans 16 amino acids. V lost 4 bases, J lost 6 bases, and 18 bases lay in between. Germline assignment: CDR1 MGHRA and CDR2 YSYEKL.